The 9 T cell receptor beta chains given below trace back to one sample, sequenced in a study of shared clonotypes between healthy human individuals. Profiled with immunoSEQ multiplex PCR; TCRdb holds only in-frame clones, not every one. The sample has around 100,000 clones, 67% seen once. Input material: memory CD8+ T cells sorted from blood. Subset specified: CD45RO+ cells pooled with CCR7-negative TemRA cells. These receptors all come from a woman aged 25 to 39 in good health.

The chain joins TRBV27 to TRBJ1-2; no clear D. This CDR3 has 15 amino acids. Germline lookup yields CDR1 MNHEY and CDR2 SMNVEV (reference sequence). Trimming took 4 bases from V and 5 from J, leaving 17 bases between them. The CDR3 region has the DNA TGTGCCAGCAGTTCCAAAGCCAATGGGTGGTATGGCTACACCTTC. Translation gives CASSSKANGWYGYTF.

This clone was recorded many times. This chain links TRBV7-8 with TRBJ1-1, with 8 bases that match TRBD1. Trimming removed 5 bases from V and 5 bases from J; junction bases left unmatched: 16. The germline V gene encodes CDR1 SGHVS and CDR2 FQNEAQ. This CDR3 spans 17 amino acids. CDR3 region: CASSAGSGGAGFTEAFF. The CDR3 nucleotides read TGTGCCAGCAGCGCCGGGTCAGGGGGCGCTGGGTTTACTGAAGCTTTCTTT.

As to this clone: Relative to the germline gene, one junction end is altered; a read error may explain this. V is TRBV6-4 and J is TRBJ1-3; possibly TRBD1 for D (6 bases). The CDR3 is 12 amino acids. Germline V CDR1 and CDR2: MRHNA, SNTAGT. The CDR3 coding sequence is TGTGCCAGCAGTGACTCGAATTGGGGGGCCTCCTTT. This codes for CASSDSNWGASF.

For the CDR3, the DNA is TGTGCCAGCAGCCAGGGTTACACAGATACGCAGTATTTT. Its translation is CASSQGYTDTQYF. V usage is TRBV11-2 and J usage is TRBJ2-3; D may be TRBD1 (5 bases). The V end was cut by 5 bases, the J end by 2 bases, with 8 bases between. The germline CDR1 and CDR2 sequences are SGHAT and FQNNGV. The CDR3 has 13 amino acids.

This clone appeared many times. This likely comes from a read error, as the CDR3 has no conserved phenylalanine or tryptophan at its end. No DNA is shown, since the ends of the CDR3 on it are uncertain; the CDR3 is the one TCRdb lists. The chain links TRBV15 to TRBJ2-7; the table assigns TRBD2, which was not confirmed against the DNA. The germline V gene encodes CDR1 LNHNV and CDR2 YYDKDF (reference sequence). The CDR3 adds up to 13 amino acids, both ends counted. The CDR3: CATSPTVSASPHY.

By share, this clone counts as medium-sized. This chain connects TRBV6-4 to TRBJ2-6, with TRBD1 matching 7 bases. The germline V gene encodes CDR1 MRHNA and CDR2 SNTAGT. Trimming at V came to 2 bases and at J to 2 bases, leaving 3 bases not matched to a gene. The CDR3 has 16 residues. In nucleotides, the CDR3 is TGTGCCAGCAGTGACGTAGGGGGCACTGGGGCCAACGTCCTGACTTTC. Residues: CASSDVGGTGANVLTF.

The V gene is TRBV6-1, the J gene TRBJ2-5; D is uncertain. The DNA end favors TRBJ2-7, so the J call may be wrong. Germline V lookup: CDR1 MNHNS, CDR2 SASEGT. This CDR3 comprises 13 residues. The CDR3 sequence: CASSESSTAEQYF. DNA for the CDR3: TGTGCCAGCAGTGAGTCGTCCACAGCCGAGCAGTACTTC.

The V and J genes are TRBV4-1 and TRBJ2-7, with a weak D call TRBD1 (5 bases). The CDR3 contains 15 residues. The ends were cut back, 1 base at V and 4 bases at J, with 14 bases in the middle. Germline values: CDR1 MGHRA, CDR2 YSYEKL. The CDR3 loop reads CASSQVTSGNYEQYF. CDR3 sequence (DNA): TGCGCCAGCAGCCAAGTTACTTCAGGGAATTACGAGCAGTACTTC.

This chain uses TRBV18 with TRBJ2-1, with D perhaps TRBD1 or TRBD2 (5 bases each). V lost 8 bases to trimming and J lost 5 bases, with 19 bases between them. Looked up from germline, CDR1 is KGHSH and CDR2 is LQKENI. The CDR3 totals 15 residues. The CDR3 reads CASPPGPVSNNEQFF. CDR3 coding DNA: TGTGCCAGCCCGCCGGGACCTGTGTCGAACAATGAGCAGTTCTTC.